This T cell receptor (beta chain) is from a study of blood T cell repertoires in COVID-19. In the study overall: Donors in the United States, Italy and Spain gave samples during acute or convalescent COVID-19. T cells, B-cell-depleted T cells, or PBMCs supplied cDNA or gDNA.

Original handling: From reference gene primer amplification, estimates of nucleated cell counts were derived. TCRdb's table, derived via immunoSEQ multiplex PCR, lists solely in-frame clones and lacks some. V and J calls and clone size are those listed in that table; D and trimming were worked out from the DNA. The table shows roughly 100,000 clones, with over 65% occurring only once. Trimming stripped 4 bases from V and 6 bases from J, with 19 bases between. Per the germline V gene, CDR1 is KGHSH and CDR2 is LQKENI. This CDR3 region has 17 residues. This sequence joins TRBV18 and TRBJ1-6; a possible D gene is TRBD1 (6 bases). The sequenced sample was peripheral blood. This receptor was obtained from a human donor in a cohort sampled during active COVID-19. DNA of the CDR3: TGTGCCAGCTCACAAAAGACAGGTGGAGGAGGTAATTCACCCCTCCACTTT. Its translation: CASSQKTGGGGNSPLHF.